This T cell receptor beta chain appears in the sequencing data of a study of cytomegalovirus exposure and HLA in healthy donors (dated by TCRdb to between 2016 and 2019). General notes on the study: According to a later analysis, one platform produced both the 120 validation repertoires and the 730 or so repertoires of the first cohort. Besides the first cohort of roughly 660 subjects, a separate validation cohort made up of around 120 different subjects was used. The study was designed to test whether signatures of past pathogen exposure could be identified by cataloging public T cell receptors. The study combined high-throughput TCR immunosequencing, statistical association of individual TCRs with disease status, and machine learning to predict cytomegalovirus infection status.

Findings and caveats that apply to the study as a whole: Most TCR sequences were seen in very few donors, while some public TCRs were found in many individuals. In a later analysis, TCRs clustered in the first cohort were found to also tend to co-occur in the 100 to 150 validation repertoires, with approximately 94% of cluster scores above 0. A later analysis had no HLA typing for the validation cohort, so co-occurrence there was scored across all 110 or so repertoires. The classifier was reported to diagnose cytomegalovirus status with high specificity and sensitivity in both the original and validation cohorts. The authors suggested that the approach could potentially be extended to other disease states and immunological phenotypes. A few of the identified cytomegalovirus-associated TCR beta chains were confirmed in vitro to be specific for cytomegalovirus antigens. The study gave a list of around 170 TCR beta chains associated with cytomegalovirus.

As to this clone: The antigen it binds to is not known. One base away there is no much larger clone; base qualities are not given.

Separate from the approximately 700-subject first cohort, the validation cohort of roughly 120 subjects was the group to which the donors belonged. Library method: the immunoSEQ multiplex PCR assay. Under the source paper's analysis protocol: A statistical classification framework was built to diagnose cytomegalovirus status from the catalog of TCR beta chain sequences. TCRdb obtained this table from immuneACCESS and retained in-frame rearrangements with V and J assigned. These tables miss some clones; where compared with another copy, unresolved V genes account for less than half of the shortfall, and the remainder is unexplained. V and J calls plus clone size are reproduced from that table; the DNA served to infer D and trimming. A total of roughly 79,000 clones appear in this sample, 93% of them only once. About 0.61% of the sample is in the top ten clones. Material: PBMCs. The sequence was collected from a man younger than 30 in good health and CMV-seronegative.

In nucleotides, the sequence is TGTGCCAGCAGTGACTCAGCGGGGTCCCAAGAGACCCAGTACTTC. This is translated as CASSDSAGSQETQYF. The chain employs TRBV6-4 and TRBJ2-5, and TRBD2 aligns with 7 junction nucleotides. The V end gives up 0 bases and the J end 1 base, leaving 2 bases in the junction not matched to a gene. Based on the germline V gene, the CDR1 and CDR2 sequences are MRHNA and SNTAGT. The CDR3 contains 15 residues, cysteine and phenylalanine counted. CDR3 DNA only is kept here, 45 bases in frame from base 1.